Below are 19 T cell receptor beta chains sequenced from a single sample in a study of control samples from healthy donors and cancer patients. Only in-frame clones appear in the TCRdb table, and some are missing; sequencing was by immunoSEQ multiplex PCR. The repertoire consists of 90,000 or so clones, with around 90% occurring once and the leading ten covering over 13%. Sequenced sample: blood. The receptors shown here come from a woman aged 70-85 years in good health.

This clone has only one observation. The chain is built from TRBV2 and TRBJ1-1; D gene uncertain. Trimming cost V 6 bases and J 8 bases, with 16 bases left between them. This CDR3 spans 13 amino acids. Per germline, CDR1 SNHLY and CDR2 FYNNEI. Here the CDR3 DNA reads TGTGCCAGCAGCGTCGGGAGGTCCGGGGAAGCTTTCTTT. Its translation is CASSVGRSGEAFF.

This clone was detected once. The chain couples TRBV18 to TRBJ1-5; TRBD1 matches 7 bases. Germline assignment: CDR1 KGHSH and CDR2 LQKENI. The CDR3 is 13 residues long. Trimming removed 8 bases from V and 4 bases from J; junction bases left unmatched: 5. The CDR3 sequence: CASRQGPNQPQHF. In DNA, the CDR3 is TGTGCCAGCCGACAGGGCCCGAATCAGCCCCAGCATTTT.

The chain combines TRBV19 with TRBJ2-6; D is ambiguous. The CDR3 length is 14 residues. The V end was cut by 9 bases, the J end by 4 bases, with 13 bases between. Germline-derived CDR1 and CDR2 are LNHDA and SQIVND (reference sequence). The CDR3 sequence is CASLPSSGANVLTF. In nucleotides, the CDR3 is TGTGCCAGCCTCCCCTCTTCCGGGGCCAACGTCCTGACTTTC.

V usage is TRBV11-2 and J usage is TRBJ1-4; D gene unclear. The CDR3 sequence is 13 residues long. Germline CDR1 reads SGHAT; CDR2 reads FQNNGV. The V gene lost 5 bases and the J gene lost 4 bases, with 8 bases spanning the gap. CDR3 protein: CASSPTGNEKLFF. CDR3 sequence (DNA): TGTGCCAGCAGCCCGACGGGTAATGAAAAACTGTTTTTT.

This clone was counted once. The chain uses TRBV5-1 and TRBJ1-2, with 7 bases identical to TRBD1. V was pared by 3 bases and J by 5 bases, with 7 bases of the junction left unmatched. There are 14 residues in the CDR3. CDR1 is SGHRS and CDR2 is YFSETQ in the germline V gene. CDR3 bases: TGCGCCAGCAGCTCGACGGGGACAGTTTATGGCTACACCTTC. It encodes CASSSTGTVYGYTF.

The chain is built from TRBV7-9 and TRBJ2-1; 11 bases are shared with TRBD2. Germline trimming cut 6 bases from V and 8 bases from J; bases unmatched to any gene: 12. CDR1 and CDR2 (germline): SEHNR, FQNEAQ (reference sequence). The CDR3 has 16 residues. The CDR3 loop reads CASRRSAGTSGDEQFF. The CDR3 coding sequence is TGTGCCAGCAGACGTTCCGCCGGGACTAGCGGCGATGAGCAGTTCTTC.

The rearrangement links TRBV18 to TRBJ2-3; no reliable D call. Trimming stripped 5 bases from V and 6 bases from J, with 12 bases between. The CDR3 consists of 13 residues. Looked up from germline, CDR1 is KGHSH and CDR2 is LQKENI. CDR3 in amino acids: CASSAHSKDTQYF. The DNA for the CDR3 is TGTGCCAGCTCAGCGCACAGTAAGGATACGCAGTATTTT.

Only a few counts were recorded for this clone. The CDR3 sequence is CASSPTDTQYF. The DNA for the CDR3 is TGTGCCAGCAGCCCCACAGATACGCAGTATTTT. V is TRBV14 and J is TRBJ2-3; D remains unclear. V was shortened by 4 bases and J by 2 bases, with 1 base between the two germline ends. CDR3 length: 11 residues. Germline CDR1 SGHDN, CDR2 FVKESK.

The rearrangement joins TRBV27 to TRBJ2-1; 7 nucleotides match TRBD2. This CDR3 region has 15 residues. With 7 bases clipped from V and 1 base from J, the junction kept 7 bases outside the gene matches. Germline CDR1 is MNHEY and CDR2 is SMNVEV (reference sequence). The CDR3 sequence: CASKLKAGSYNEQFF. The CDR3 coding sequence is TGTGCCAGCAAATTGAAAGCGGGATCCTACAATGAGCAGTTCTTC.

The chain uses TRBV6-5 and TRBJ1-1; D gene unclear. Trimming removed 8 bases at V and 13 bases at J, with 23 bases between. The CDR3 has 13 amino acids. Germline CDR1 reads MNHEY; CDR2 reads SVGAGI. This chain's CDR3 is CASALSLQSRHFF. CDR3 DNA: TGTGCCAGCGCTCTTTCCCTACAGTCTCGGCATTTCTTT.

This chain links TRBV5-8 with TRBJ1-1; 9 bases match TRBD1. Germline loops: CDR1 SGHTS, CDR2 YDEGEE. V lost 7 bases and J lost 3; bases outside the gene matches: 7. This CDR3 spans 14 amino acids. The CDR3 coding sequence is TGTGCCAGCTACCCTGGACAGGGGCACACTGAAGCTTTCTTT. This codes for CASYPGQGHTEAFF.

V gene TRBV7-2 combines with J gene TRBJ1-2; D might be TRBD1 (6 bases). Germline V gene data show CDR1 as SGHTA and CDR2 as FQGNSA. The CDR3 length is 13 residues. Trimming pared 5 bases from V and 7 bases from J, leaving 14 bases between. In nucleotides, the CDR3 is TGTGCCAGCAGCAGACCAGGGGAAACTGGCTACACCTTC. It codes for CASSRPGETGYTF.

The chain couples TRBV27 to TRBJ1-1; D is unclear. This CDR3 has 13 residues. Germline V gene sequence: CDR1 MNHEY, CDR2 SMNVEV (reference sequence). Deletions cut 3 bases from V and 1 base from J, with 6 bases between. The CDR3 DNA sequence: TGTGCCAGCAGTTTCACTGGGAACACTGAAGCTTTCTTT. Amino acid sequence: CASSFTGNTEAFF.

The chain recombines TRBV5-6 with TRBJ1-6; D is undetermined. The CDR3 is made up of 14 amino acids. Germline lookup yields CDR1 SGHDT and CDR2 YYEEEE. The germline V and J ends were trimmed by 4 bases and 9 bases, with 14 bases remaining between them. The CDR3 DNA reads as TGTGCCAGCAGCCCCGGAACTGTGGGTTCACCCCTCCACTTT. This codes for CASSPGTVGSPLHF. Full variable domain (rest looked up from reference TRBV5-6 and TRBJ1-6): DAGVTQSPTHLIKTRGQQVTLRCSPKSGHDTVSWYQQALGQGPQFIFQYYEEEERQRGNFPDRFSGHQFPNYSSELNVNALLLGDSALYLCASSPGTVGSPLHFGNGTRLTVT.

In DNA, the CDR3 is TGTGCCACCAGCGGAACGGGGGGAGGGGGCTACGAGCAGTACTTC. Translated, it gives CATSGTGGGGYEQYF. The chain joins TRBV15 to TRBJ2-7; D may be TRBD2 (7 bases). V lost 5 bases to trimming and J lost 3 bases, with 17 bases between them. There are 15 residues in the CDR3. CDR1 is LNHNV and CDR2 is YYDKDF in the germline V gene (reference sequence). Together with reference TRBV15 and TRBJ2-7, the CDR3 gives the full variable domain: DAMVIQNPRYQVTQFGKPVTLSCSQTLNHNVMYWYQQKSSQAPKLLFHYYDKDFNNEADTPDNFQSRRPNTSFCFLDIRSPGLGDTAMYLCATSGTGGGGYEQYFGPGTRLTVT.

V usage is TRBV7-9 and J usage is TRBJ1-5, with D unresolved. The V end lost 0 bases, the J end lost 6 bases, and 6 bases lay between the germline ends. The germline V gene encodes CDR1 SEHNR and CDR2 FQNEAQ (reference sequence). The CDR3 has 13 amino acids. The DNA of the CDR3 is TGTGCCAGCAGCTTAGCTGAGGGTCAGCCCCAGCATTTT. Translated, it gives CASSLAEGQPQHF. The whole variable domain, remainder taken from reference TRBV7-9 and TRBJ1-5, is DTGVSQNPRHKITKRGQNVTFRCDPISEHNRLYWYRQTLGQGPEFLTYFQNEAQLEKSRLLSDRFSAERPKGSFSTLEIQRTEQGDSAMYLCASSLAEGQPQHFGDGTRLSIL.

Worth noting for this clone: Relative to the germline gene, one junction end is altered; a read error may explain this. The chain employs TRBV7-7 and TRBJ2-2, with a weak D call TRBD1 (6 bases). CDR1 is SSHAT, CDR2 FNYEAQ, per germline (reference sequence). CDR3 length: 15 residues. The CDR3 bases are TGTGCTAGCAGCCCCGGGACATCTAAACCCGGGGAGCTGTTTTTT. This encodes CASSPGTSKPGELFF.

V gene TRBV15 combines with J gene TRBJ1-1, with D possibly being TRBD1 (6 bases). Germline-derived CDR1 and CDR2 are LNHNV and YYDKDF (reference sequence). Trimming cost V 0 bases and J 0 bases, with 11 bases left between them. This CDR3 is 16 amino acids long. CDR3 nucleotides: TGTGCCACCAGCAGAGATCTCCCAGGGGTGAACACTGAAGCTTTCTTT. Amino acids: CATSRDLPGVNTEAFF.

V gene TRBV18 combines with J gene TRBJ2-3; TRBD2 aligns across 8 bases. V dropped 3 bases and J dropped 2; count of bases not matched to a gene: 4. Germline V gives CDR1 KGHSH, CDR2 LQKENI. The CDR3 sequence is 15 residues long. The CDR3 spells CASSPSGGPTDTQYF. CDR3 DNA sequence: TGTGCCAGCTCACCGAGCGGGGGCCCCACAGATACGCAGTATTTT.